What follows are 3 T cell receptor beta chains derived from one specimen sequenced in a study of beta chain features in type 1 diabetes. As every portion of the isolated RNA was reverse transcribed, the sequencing read expressed TCRB transcripts. Profiling relied on immunoSEQ multiplex PCR, and the TCRdb table lists in-frame clones only, not all of them. In the table there are under 450,000 clones, roughly 14% of which are singletons. Material for sequencing was naive CD4+ T cells from blood. The receptors come from a man aged 30-40 years in good health.

The sample holds a few counts of this clone. The chain combines TRBV7-2 with TRBJ2-5; 10 bases match TRBD2. Germline V gene lookup returns CDR1 SGHTA and CDR2 FQGNSA. CDR3 length equals 15 residues. The J segment lost 2 bases and the V segment lost 5 bases, leaving 5 bases of the junction unmatched. The chain's CDR3 is CASSELAGPQETQYF. CDR3 coding DNA: TGTGCCAGCAGCGAACTAGCGGGACCTCAAGAGACCCAGTACTTC.

The rearrangement links TRBV13 to TRBJ1-4; the D is unclear. V was trimmed by 4 bases and J by 10 bases, leaving 13 bases between them. Per germline, CDR1 PRHDT and CDR2 FYEKMQ (reference sequence). This CDR3 contains 13 residues. CDR3 region: CASSSSKGGKLFF. DNA for the CDR3: TGTGCCAGCAGCTCCTCTAAGGGAGGAAAACTGTTTTTT.

This clone was detected only a few times. The chain has TRBV18 and TRBJ2-7; D may correspond to TRBD1 or TRBD2 (5 bases each). The germline V gene encodes CDR1 KGHSH and CDR2 LQKENI. CDR3 length: 12 amino acids. The V gene lost 2 bases and the J gene lost 5 bases, with 7 bases spanning the gap. CDR3 region: CASSPGTDEQYV. CDR3 nucleotides: TGTGCCAGCTCACCAGGGACCGACGAGCAGTACGTC.